This T cell receptor (beta chain) was sequenced in a study of CD8+ T cells in alopecia areata. As for treatment: oral pan-JAK inhibitor, 5-10 mg twice daily. Extracted RNA was reverse transcribed, and the resulting cDNA served as sequencing template. The table came from immunoSEQ multiplex PCR; TCRdb's copy has only in-frame clones and leaves some out. The repertoire includes 200,000 to 250,000 clones, about 58% of them detected once, and 1.6% sits in the top ten. This clonotype originated in a human donor with alopecia areata. The source material was CD4+ T cells sorted from blood, sampled at week 4, from a patient treated with tofacitinib.

As DNA, the CDR3 is TGTGCCAGTCACGTAAACTCTGGGGCCAACGTCCTGACTTTC. This codes for CASHVNSGANVLTF. The V gene is TRBV19, the J gene TRBJ2-6, with D uncertain. V lost 8 bases, J lost 0 bases, and 8 bases lay in between. Germline V gene sequence: CDR1 LNHDA, CDR2 SQIVND (reference sequence). The CDR3 runs 14 residues.